The T cell receptor beta chain under discussion was sequenced for a study of blood T cell repertoires in COVID-19. Data came from immunoSEQ multiplex PCR; TCRdb stores just in-frame clones and leaves some out. The sample holds about 120,000 clones, 70% to 80% seen once. Germline V gives CDR1 SGHTA, CDR2 FQGNSA. Trimming left V 5 bases short and J 5 bases short, with 15 bases between. CDR3 length: 14 amino acids. The source of this sequence is a woman older than 75 with acute or convalescent COVID-19. V is TRBV7-2 and J is TRBJ1-2; D possibly corresponds to TRBD1 (6 bases). The sequenced material came from peripheral blood. DNA of the CDR3: TGTGCCAGCAGCCTTGTTGCCGGGACATATGGCTACACCTTC. This sequence encodes CASSLVAGTYGYTF.